The 13 T cell receptor beta chains below all came from one sample that was sequenced in a study of T cell responses to AZD1222 COVID-19 vaccine. The table came from immunoSEQ multiplex PCR; TCRdb's copy has only in-frame clones and leaves some out. The repertoire holds roughly 50,000 clones, with around 80% as singletons. The sample in question was peripheral blood, obtained on day 0 of AZD1222 vaccination. The receptor set was obtained from an adult in good health.

Turning to this clone: The junction differs from germline at one of its ends, possibly a read error. This chain connects TRBV5-1 to TRBJ2-5; TRBD2 matches at 9 bases. The CDR3 totals 15 residues. The germline V gene encodes CDR1 SGHRS and CDR2 YFSETQ. The CDR3 loop is CASSLGTSIAETQYF. The CDR3 bases are TGCGCCAGCAGTTTGGGGACTAGCATCGCAGAGACCCAGTACTTC.

This clone showed up just a few times. The chain uses TRBV7-9 and TRBJ1-5; 7 bases line up with TRBD1. The CDR3 is 14 amino acids. V was clipped by 3 bases and J by 3 bases; unmatched bases: 2. Germline V gene sequence: CDR1 SEHNR, CDR2 FQNEAQ (reference sequence). The CDR3 here is CASSLGQSNQPQHF. As DNA, the CDR3 is TGTGCCAGCAGCTTGGGACAGTCCAATCAGCCCCAGCATTTT.

V and J are TRBV5-6 and TRBJ1-5; 9 bases fit TRBD1. The CDR3 runs 16 residues. The V gene end was trimmed by 0 bases and the J gene end by 0 bases; junction bases not matched to a gene: 1. Germline values: CDR1 SGHDT, CDR2 YYEEEE. As DNA, the CDR3 is TGTGCCAGCAGCTTGGGGGACAGGGATAGCAATCAGCCCCAGCATTTT. It is translated as CASSLGDRDSNQPQHF.

This clone has just a few counts. The V gene is TRBV23-1, the J gene TRBJ2-5; 11 bases line up with TRBD1. TRBV23-1 has ORF status, its function being uncertain. This CDR3 contains 15 residues. Trimming cost V 4 bases and J 4 bases; bases outside gene matches: 5. The CDR3 reads CASSPDRGRGETQYF. The CDR3 DNA is TGCGCCAGCAGTCCGGACAGGGGGCGCGGAGAGACCCAGTACTTC.

This clone was recorded only once. The chain couples TRBV28 to TRBJ1-3; the D is unclear. V dropped 5 bases and J dropped 0 bases, with 5 bases sitting between them. The CDR3 extends over 13 amino acids. Germline V gene sequence: CDR1 MDHEN, CDR2 SYDVKM. CDR3 sequence reads: CASSKDSGNTIYF. The CDR3 DNA reads TGTGCCAGCAGTAAGGACTCTGGAAACACCATATATTTT.

For the CDR3, the DNA is TGTGCCAGTAGTATTATGAAGTCTGGGGCCAACGTCCTGACTTTC. It is translated as CASSIMKSGANVLTF. This chain joins TRBV19 and TRBJ2-6, with D uncertain. Germline assignment: CDR1 LNHDA and CDR2 SQIVND (reference sequence). CDR3 size: 15 residues. V shed 3 bases and J shed 1 base, with 7 bases lying between them.

The table lists this clone with a few counts. The chain uses TRBV18 and TRBJ2-3; D not resolved. CDR3 size: 13 residues. The V end lost 3 bases, the J end lost 0 bases, and 4 bases lay between the germline ends. Germline V CDR1 and CDR2: KGHSH, LQKENI. The CDR3 loop is CASSPASTDTQYF. In nucleotides, the CDR3 is TGTGCCAGCTCACCGGCAAGCACAGATACGCAGTATTTT.

J is TRBJ1-1 and V is TRBV2, with 7 bases aligning to TRBD1. With 6 bases clipped from V and 3 bases from J, the junction kept 7 bases outside the gene matches. Germline V gene sequence: CDR1 SNHLY, CDR2 FYNNEI. This CDR3 has 14 amino acids. The CDR3 reads CASRVQGIYTEAFF. CDR3 sequence (DNA): TGTGCCAGCAGGGTACAGGGGATATACACTGAAGCTTTCTTT.

The V and J genes are TRBV28 and TRBJ2-2; 7 positions agree with TRBD2. This CDR3 is built from 16 residues. CDR1 is MDHEN, CDR2 SYDVKM, per germline. Trimming at V came to 1 base and at J to 4 bases, leaving 6 bases not matched to a gene. The CDR3 sequence: CASSLFTGGGTGELFF. The CDR3 nucleotides read TGTGCCAGCAGTTTATTTACGGGGGGAGGCACCGGGGAGCTGTTTTTT.

This clone was seen a handful of times. The chain joins TRBV19 to TRBJ2-1, with 7 bases matching TRBD1. This CDR3 is 15 amino acids long. Germline trimming cut 6 bases from V and 0 bases from J; bases unmatched to any gene: 5. Germline assignment: CDR1 LNHDA and CDR2 SQIVND (reference sequence). CDR3 in amino acids: CASRQGTVSYNEQFF. The DNA of the CDR3 is TGTGCCAGTAGGCAAGGGACAGTCTCCTACAATGAGCAGTTCTTC.

The CDR3 DNA sequence: TGTGCCAGCAGCTTAATGGCAACAGATACGCAGTATTTT. Protein product: CASSLMATDTQYF. The chain combines TRBV7-3 with TRBJ2-3; unclear D gene. The CDR3 runs 13 residues. Deletions cut 1 base from V and 3 bases from J, with 5 bases between. Germline lookup yields CDR1 SGHTA and CDR2 FQGTGA.

The V gene is TRBV19, the J gene TRBJ1-1; 7 bases map to TRBD1. The CDR3 spans 13 residues. J was trimmed by 5 bases and V by 6 bases; bases with no gene match: 6. CDR1 is LNHDA, CDR2 SQIVND, per germline (reference sequence). CDR3 in amino acids: CASRRGLGTEAFF. The CDR3 DNA follows: TGTGCCAGTAGAAGGGGGCTAGGGACTGAAGCTTTCTTT.

J is TRBJ1-1 and V is TRBV5-1; 11 nucleotides align to TRBD1. Germline V gene lookup returns CDR1 SGHRS and CDR2 YFSETQ. The CDR3 extends over 14 amino acids. Losses at the gene ends were 6 bases for V and 5 bases for J; bases not matched to a gene: 6. The CDR3: CASTSDRGRTEAFF. In DNA, the CDR3 is TGCGCCAGCACCTCGGACAGGGGGCGAACTGAAGCTTTCTTT.